Listed here are 10 T cell receptor beta chains from one sample, sequenced in a study of T-cell memory formation after mild COVID-19. Each CDR3 protein gets one entry after TCRdb re-called the 5' RACE reads with MiXCR. The table shows 350,000 to 500,000 distinct CDR3 sequences, with 23% occurring only once. Sample: PBMCs or a T cell subset sorted from them (not recorded which). These receptors all come from an adult woman who had mild COVID-19 (a few samples of this study predate the infection). Cell type and time point are not known.

This chain connects TRBV5-5 to TRBJ2-7; TRBD2 agrees at 14 bases. Germline V gene data show CDR1 as SGHKS and CDR2 as YYEKEE (reference sequence). The CDR3 covers 17 residues. With V trimmed by 0 bases and J by 1 base, 3 bases remained unmatched. CDR3 sequence reads: CASSLGGTSGRSYEQYF. The DNA of the CDR3 is TGTGCCAGCAGCTTGGGAGGGACTAGCGGGAGATCCTACGAGCAGTACTTC.

This clonotype was seen a few times. The chain joins TRBV20-1 to TRBJ2-3; TRBD1 or TRBD2 may be the D gene (5 bases each). The V end lost 3 bases, the J end lost 9 bases, and 25 bases lay between the germline ends. Germline assignment: CDR1 DFQATT and CDR2 SNEGSKA (reference sequence). The CDR3 runs to 16 residues. The CDR3 loop reads CSASQFYSRRGETQYF. CDR3 in DNA: TGCAGTGCTAGCCAATTTTATTCTAGGAGAGGGGAAACGCAGTATTTT.

A few counts support this clonotype. The chain couples TRBV14 to TRBJ1-1; no definite D call. Trimming shortened V by 8 bases and J by 0 bases, and 10 bases separated the two germline ends. The germline V gene has CDR1 SGHDN and CDR2 FVKESK. This CDR3 spans 13 amino acids. CDR3 protein: CASGLYVNTEAFF. Written as DNA, the CDR3 is TGTGCCAGCGGCTTGTACGTGAACACTGAAGCTTTCTTT.

This clonotype was counted a few times. J is TRBJ1-1 and V is TRBV9; D unresolved. Trimming pared 4 bases from V and 5 bases from J, leaving 15 bases between. The CDR3 covers 14 residues. Germline values: CDR1 SGDLS, CDR2 YYNGEE. The CDR3, as DNA: TGTGCCAGCAGCCTCCGGATGGCCGGGACTGAAGCTTTCTTT. This gives the protein CASSLRMAGTEAFF.

The chain recombines TRBV9 with TRBJ2-7; 12 nucleotides agree with TRBD1. CDR3 length equals 16 residues. Germline values: CDR1 SGDLS, CDR2 YYNGEE. The J segment lost 4 bases and the V segment lost 4 bases, leaving 9 bases of the junction unmatched. CDR3 sequence reads: CASSPTPGQGAYEQYF. The CDR3 region has the DNA TGTGCCAGCAGCCCAACCCCGGGACAGGGGGCATACGAGCAGTACTTC.

This clonotype was observed a handful of times. The V and J genes are TRBV5-5 and TRBJ2-7, with D maybe TRBD2 (5 bases). This CDR3 has 17 amino acids. Germline lookup yields CDR1 SGHKS and CDR2 YYEKEE (reference sequence). With 4 bases removed from V and 4 bases from J, the gap between germline ends came to 24 bases. This CDR3 reads CASSLAPLEGVGYEQYF. The CDR3 nucleotides read TGTGCCAGCAGCCTGGCCCCCCTTGAGGGAGTGGGGTACGAGCAGTACTTC.

The rearrangement links TRBV6-2 or TRBV6-3 to TRBJ2-2; D unresolved. This CDR3 spans 12 amino acids. Trimming removed 2 bases from V and 5 bases from J, with 3 bases in between. Germline V gene data show CDR1 as MNHEY and CDR2 as SVGEGT. DNA for the CDR3: TGTGCCAGCAGTTACAGAACCGGGGAGCTGTTTTTT. It yields the protein CASSYRTGELFF.

This clonotype was detected many times. The chain joins TRBV12-3 or TRBV12-4 to TRBJ2-7; TRBD1 matches at 10 bases. This CDR3 is built from 14 residues. J was trimmed by 5 bases and V by 3 bases; bases with no gene match: 4. The CDR3 loop reads CASSFSGTGDEQYF. The CDR3 nucleotides are TGTGCCAGCAGTTTCTCCGGGACAGGGGACGAGCAGTACTTC.

V is TRBV9 and J is TRBJ2-3; D is unclear. The V gene lost 0 bases and the J gene lost 5 bases, with 16 bases spanning the gap. Looked up from germline, CDR1 is SGDLS and CDR2 is YYNGEE. The length of the CDR3 is 16 residues. The CDR3 protein is CASSVASGRSGDTQYF. The DNA for the CDR3 is TGTGCCAGCAGCGTAGCATCGGGTCGATCCGGAGATACGCAGTATTTT. The full variable domain, in which reference TRBV9 and TRBJ2-3 provide the parts outside the CDR3, is DSGVTQTPKHLITATGQRVTLRCSPRSGDLSVYWYQQSLDQGLQFLIQYYNGEERAKGNILERFSAQQFPDLHSELNLSSLELGDSALYFCASSVASGRSGDTQYFGPGTRLTVL.

The chain uses TRBV18 and TRBJ2-3; D perhaps matches TRBD1 (6 bases). The CDR3 runs 15 residues. The V gene lost 4 bases and the J gene lost 0 bases, with 11 bases spanning the gap. CDR1 and CDR2 (germline): KGHSH, LQKENI. The CDR3 loop is CASSHLQGSTDTQYF. As DNA, the CDR3 is TGTGCCAGCTCACATTTGCAGGGGAGCACAGATACGCAGTATTTT.